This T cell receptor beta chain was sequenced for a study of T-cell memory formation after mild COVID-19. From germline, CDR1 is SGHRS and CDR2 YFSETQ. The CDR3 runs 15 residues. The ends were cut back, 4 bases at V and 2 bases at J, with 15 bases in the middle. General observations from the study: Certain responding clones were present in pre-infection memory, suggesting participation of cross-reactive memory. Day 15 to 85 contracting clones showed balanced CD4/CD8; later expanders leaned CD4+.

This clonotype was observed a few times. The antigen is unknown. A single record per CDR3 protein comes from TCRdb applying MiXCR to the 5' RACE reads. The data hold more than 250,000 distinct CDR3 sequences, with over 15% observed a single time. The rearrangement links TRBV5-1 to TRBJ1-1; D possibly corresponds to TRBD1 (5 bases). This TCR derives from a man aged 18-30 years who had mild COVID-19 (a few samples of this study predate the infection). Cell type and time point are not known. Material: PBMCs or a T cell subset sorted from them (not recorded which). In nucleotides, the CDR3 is TGCGCCAGCAGCCCCCGGGGGGGGGTCAACACTGAAGCTTTCTTT. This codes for CASSPRGGVNTEAFF.